This T cell receptor (beta chain) was captured by sequencing in a study of cytomegalovirus exposure and HLA in healthy donors. Study information: Findings of an earlier analysis included around 100 million unique TCR beta sequences from some 190 million T cells. Caucasian-associated ancestry cluster membership applied to around 76% of over 350 genotyped donors.

Of note for this clone: No antigen is known for it.

With 60 Vbeta and 13 Jbeta primers, the PCR was carried out. Profiling relied on immunoSEQ multiplex PCR, and the TCRdb table lists in-frame clones only, not all of them. The repertoire holds 150,000 or so clones, with 80% as singletons. Broader study findings: Diagnosis of cytomegalovirus status made by the classifier reportedly showed high specificity and sensitivity. For most TCR beta V segments, an earlier analysis put the productive rate at about 90% or about 30% of the time.

Trimming shortened V by 1 base and J by 3 bases, and 9 bases separated the two germline ends. Germline V lookup: CDR1 SGHNT, CDR2 YENEEA. This CDR3 comprises 14 residues. The TCR originated in a woman in her thirties or forties in good health and CMV-seronegative. Sequencing was carried out using PBMCs. This chain joins TRBV11-3 and TRBJ1-1; perhaps TRBD1 as D (5 bases). The chain's CDR3 is CASSLGGGYTEAFF. The CDR3 nucleotides read TGTGCCAGCAGCTTAGGCGGGGGTTACACTGAAGCTTTCTTT.